This T cell receptor (beta chain) emerged from a study of Tregs in tolerant kidney transplant recipients. Study results and caveats: Antigen-driven expansion was suggested because donor-specific Tregs expanded more than all Tregs in tolerant patients. The most relevant donor-specific Treg TCRbeta repertoire apparently came from expansion with activated donor B cells. Nucleotide sequences could not be compared across some patients' samples due to primer changes. The small number of patients limits these findings pending further validation.

Assay: immunoSEQ multiplex PCR; the TCRdb copy retains only in-frame clones and omits some. Here the sample spans tens of thousands of clones, 85% to 90% being singletons. As regards this clone: Its antigen is still unknown.

The CDR3 is 15 amino acids. Trimming removed 3 bases from V and 5 bases from J, with 19 bases in between. The germline CDR1 and CDR2 sequences are GTSNPN and SVGIG (reference sequence). Here the sequenced sample was CD4+ T cells from blood, taken before the transplant. The chain recombines TRBV30 with TRBJ2-5; possible D gene TRBD1, 6 bases. The sequence was obtained from a human donor who received a combined kidney and bone marrow transplant. The CDR3 is CAWREVQGLRETQYF. The CDR3 nucleotides read TGTGCCTGGAGAGAAGTCCAGGGGTTGAGGGAGACCCAGTACTTC.